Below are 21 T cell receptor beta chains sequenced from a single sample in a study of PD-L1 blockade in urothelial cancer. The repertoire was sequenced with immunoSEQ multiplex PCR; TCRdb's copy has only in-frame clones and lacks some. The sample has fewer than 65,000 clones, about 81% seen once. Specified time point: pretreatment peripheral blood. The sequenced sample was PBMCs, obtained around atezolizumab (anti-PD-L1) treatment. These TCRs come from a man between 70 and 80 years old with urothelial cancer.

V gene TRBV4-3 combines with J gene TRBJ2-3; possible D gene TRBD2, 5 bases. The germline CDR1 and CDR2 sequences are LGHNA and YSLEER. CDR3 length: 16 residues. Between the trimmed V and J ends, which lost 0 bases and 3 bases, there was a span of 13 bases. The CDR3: CASSQDAGVLTDTQYF. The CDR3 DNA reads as TGCGCCAGCAGCCAAGATGCGGGCGTCCTGACAGATACGCAGTATTTT.

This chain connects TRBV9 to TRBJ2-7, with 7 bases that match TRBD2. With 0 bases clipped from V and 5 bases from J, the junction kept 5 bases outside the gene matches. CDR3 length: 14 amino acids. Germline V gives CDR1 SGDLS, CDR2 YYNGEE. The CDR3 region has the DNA TGTGCCAGCAGCGTAGGGGGGGAGGGTGACGAGCAGTACTTC. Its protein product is CASSVGGEGDEQYF.

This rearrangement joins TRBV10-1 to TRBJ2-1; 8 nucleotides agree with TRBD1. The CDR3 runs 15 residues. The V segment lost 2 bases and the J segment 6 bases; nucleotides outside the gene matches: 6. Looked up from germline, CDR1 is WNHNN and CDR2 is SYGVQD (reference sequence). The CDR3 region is CASSEASTGGNEQFF. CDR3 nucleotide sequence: TGCGCCAGCAGTGAGGCTTCCACAGGGGGCAATGAGCAGTTCTTC.

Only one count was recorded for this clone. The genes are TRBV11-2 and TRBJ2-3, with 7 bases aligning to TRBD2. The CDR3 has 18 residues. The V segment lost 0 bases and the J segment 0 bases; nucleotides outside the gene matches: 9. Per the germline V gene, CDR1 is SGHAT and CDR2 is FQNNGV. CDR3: CASSLEGDGRISTDTQYF. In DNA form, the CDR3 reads TGTGCCAGCAGCTTAGAAGGGGACGGGAGGATTAGCACAGATACGCAGTATTTT.

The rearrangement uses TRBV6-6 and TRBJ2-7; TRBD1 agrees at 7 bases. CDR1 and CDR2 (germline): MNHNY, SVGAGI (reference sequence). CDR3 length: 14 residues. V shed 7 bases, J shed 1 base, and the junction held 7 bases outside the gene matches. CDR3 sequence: CASTREGQSYEQYF. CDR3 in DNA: TGTGCCAGCACCCGTGAGGGACAGTCCTACGAGCAGTACTTC.

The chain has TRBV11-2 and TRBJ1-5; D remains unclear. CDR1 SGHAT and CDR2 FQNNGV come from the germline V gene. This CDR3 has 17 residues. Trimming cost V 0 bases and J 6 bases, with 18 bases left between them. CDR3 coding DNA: TGTGCCAGCAGCTTAGACGGGGTCCGGGTTCAAGGTCAGCCCCAGCATTTT. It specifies CASSLDGVRVQGQPQHF.

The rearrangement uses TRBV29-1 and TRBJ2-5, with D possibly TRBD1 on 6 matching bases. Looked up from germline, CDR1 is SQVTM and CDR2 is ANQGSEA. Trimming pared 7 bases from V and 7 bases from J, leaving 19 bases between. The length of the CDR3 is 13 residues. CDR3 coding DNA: TGCAGCGGACTACCTGCCGGGACAACGACCCAGTACTTC. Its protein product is CSGLPAGTTTQYF. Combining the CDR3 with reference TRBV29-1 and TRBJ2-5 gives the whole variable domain SAVISQKPSRDICQRGTSLTIQCQVDSQVTMMFWYRQQPGQSLTLIATANQGSEATYESGFVIDKFPISRPNLTFSTLTVSNMSPEDSSIYLCSGLPAGTTTQYFGPGTRLLVL.

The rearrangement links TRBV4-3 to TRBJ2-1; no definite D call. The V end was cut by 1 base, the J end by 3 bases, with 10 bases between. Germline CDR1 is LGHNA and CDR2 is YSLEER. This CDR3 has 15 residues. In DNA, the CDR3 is TGCGCCAGCAGCCAAGGGGCCCTGGGCTACAATGAGCAGTTCTTC. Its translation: CASSQGALGYNEQFF.

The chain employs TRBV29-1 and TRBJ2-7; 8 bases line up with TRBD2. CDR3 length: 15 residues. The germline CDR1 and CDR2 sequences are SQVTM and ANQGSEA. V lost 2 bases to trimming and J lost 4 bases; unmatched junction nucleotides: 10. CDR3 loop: CSVEKWSGSSYEQYF. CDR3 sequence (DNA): TGCAGCGTTGAAAAGTGGAGCGGGAGCTCTTACGAGCAGTACTTC.

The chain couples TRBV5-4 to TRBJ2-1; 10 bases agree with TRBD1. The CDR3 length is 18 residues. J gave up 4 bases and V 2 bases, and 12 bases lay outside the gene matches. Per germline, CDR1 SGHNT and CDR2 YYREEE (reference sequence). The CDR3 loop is CASSFPIGQGDGYNEQFF. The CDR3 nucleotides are TGTGCCAGCAGCTTCCCGATTGGACAGGGGGATGGGTACAATGAGCAGTTCTTC.

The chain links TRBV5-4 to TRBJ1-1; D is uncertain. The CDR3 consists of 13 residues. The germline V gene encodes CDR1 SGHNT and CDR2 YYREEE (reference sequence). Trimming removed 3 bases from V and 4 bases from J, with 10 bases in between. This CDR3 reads CASSSVAGTEAFF. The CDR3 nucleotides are TGTGCCAGCAGCTCGGTCGCGGGCACTGAAGCTTTCTTT.

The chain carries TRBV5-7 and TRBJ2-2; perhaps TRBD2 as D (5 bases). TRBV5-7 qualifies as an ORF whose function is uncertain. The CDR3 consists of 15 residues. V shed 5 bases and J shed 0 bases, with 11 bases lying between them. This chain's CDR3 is CASRTALANTGELFF. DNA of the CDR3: TGTGCCAGCAGAACGGCACTAGCGAACACCGGGGAGCTGTTTTTT.

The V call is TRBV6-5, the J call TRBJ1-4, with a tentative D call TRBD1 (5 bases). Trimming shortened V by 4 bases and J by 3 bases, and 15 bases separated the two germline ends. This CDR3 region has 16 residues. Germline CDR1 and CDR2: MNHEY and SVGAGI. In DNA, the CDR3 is TGTGCCAGCAGTTCGTCCGTGGGCAGGGCTAATGAAAAACTGTTTTTT. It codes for CASSSSVGRANEKLFF.

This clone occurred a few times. This CDR3 is CASSAVQGWTDTQYF. CDR3 bases: TGTGCCAGCAGCGCCGTACAGGGATGGACAGATACGCAGTATTTT. The V and J genes are TRBV7-9 and TRBJ2-3, with D maybe TRBD1 (6 bases). Trimming took 5 bases from V and 3 from J, leaving 15 bases between them. The CDR3 is made up of 15 amino acids. Germline CDR1 is SEHNR and CDR2 is FQNEAQ (reference sequence).

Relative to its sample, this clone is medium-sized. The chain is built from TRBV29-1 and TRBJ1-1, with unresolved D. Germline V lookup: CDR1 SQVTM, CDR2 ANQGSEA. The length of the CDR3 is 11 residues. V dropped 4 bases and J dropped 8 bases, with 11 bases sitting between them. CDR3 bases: TGCAGCGTTGCCTTGGGCCCCGAAGCTTTCTTT. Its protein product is CSVALGPEAFF. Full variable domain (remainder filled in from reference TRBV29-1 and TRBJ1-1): SAVISQKPSRDICQRGTSLTIQCQVDSQVTMMFWYRQQPGQSLTLIATANQGSEATYESGFVIDKFPISRPNLTFSTLTVSNMSPEDSSIYLCSVALGPEAFFGQGTRLTVV.

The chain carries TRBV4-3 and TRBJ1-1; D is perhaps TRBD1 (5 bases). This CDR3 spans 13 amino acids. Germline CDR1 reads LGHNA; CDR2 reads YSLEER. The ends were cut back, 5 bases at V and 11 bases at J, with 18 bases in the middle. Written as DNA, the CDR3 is TGCGCCAGCAGCAAAGGGGTCACTGTCGGGGCTTTCTTT. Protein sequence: CASSKGVTVGAFF.

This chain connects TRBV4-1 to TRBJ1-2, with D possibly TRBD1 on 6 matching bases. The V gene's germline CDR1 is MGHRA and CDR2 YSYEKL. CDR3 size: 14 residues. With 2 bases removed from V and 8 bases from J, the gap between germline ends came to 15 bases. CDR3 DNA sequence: TGCGCCAGCAGCCAAATAACAGGGAGCTGGGGCTACACCTTC. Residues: CASSQITGSWGYTF.

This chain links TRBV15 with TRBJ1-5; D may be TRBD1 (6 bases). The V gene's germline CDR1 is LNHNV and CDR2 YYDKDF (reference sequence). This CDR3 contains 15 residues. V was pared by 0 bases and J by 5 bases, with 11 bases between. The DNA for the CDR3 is TGTGCCACCAGCAGAGATACGGCAGGGGATCAGCCCCAGCATTTT. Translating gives CATSRDTAGDQPQHF. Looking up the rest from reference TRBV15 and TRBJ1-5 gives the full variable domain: DAMVIQNPRYQVTQFGKPVTLSCSQTLNHNVMYWYQQKSSQAPKLLFHYYDKDFNNEADTPDNFQSRRPNTSFCFLDIRSPGLGDTAMYLCATSRDTAGDQPQHFGDGTRLSIL.

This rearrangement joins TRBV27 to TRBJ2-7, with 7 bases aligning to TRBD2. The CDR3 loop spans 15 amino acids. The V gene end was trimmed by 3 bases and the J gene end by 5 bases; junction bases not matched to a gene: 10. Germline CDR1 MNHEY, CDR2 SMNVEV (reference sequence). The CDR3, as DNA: TGTGCCAGCAGTTTTGGTGCGGGAGCGACAAACGAGCAGTACTTC. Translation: CASSFGAGATNEQYF.

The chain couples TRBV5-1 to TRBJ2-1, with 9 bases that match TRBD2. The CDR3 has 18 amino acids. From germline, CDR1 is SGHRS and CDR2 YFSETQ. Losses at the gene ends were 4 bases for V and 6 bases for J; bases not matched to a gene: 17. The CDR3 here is CASSRQNWAGGPGNEQFF. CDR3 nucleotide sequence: TGCGCCAGCAGCAGGCAGAATTGGGCGGGAGGGCCCGGCAATGAGCAGTTCTTC.

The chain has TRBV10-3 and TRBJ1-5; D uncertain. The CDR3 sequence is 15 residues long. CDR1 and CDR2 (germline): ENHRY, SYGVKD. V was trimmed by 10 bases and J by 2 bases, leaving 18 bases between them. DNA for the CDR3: TGTGCCACCACGGCGCGGGTCATGGGCAATCAGCCCCAGCATTTT. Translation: CATTARVMGNQPQHF.